The 25 T cell receptor beta chains listed next were all sequenced from one sample in a study of T cells in Graves' hyperthyroidism and ophthalmopathy (dated by TCRdb to about 2019). The library relied on multiplex PCR. The reads were generated on an Illumina HiSeq 2000. The TCR beta CDR3 regions were amplified from RNA transcripts. For the first round of RT-PCR on the TCR CDR3, the HTBI primer set was used together with the Qiagen OneStep RT-PCR kit. TCRdb took the public reads, trimmed them with fastp at Q25, ran MiXCR for clone calling and kept in-frame beta chains. Each record represents a unique CDR3 protein, reported with the most common genes and DNA among its rows. The sample profile shows hundreds of thousands of distinct CDR3 sequences; more than 20% of them were found once. The top ten clonotypes cover 30% to 40% of the sample. The sequenced sample consisted of blood. These receptors all come from a man aged 30 to 39 with Graves' ophthalmopathy.

This clonotype was detected many times. This chain uses TRBV28 with TRBJ1-1, with D possibly being TRBD1 (5 bases). From germline, CDR1 is MDHEN and CDR2 SYDVKM. The germline V and J ends were trimmed by 7 bases and 5 bases, with 11 bases remaining between them. This CDR3 has 12 residues. In DNA, the CDR3 is TGTGCCAGCACCCGCTGGGGGACTGAAGCTTTCTTT. Translation gives CASTRWGTEAFF.

This clonotype was seen a handful of times. The V call is TRBV28, the J call TRBJ1-2; D might be TRBD1 (5 bases). Germline loops: CDR1 MDHEN, CDR2 SYDVKM. V lost 1 base and J lost 6, with 9 bases in between. This CDR3 spans 13 amino acids. The CDR3: CASSLSGLNGYTF. The CDR3 DNA is TGTGCCAGCAGTTTATCAGGGTTAAATGGCTACACCTTC.

The V call is TRBV5-6, the J call TRBJ2-1, with a weak D call TRBD2 (5 bases). Trimming cost V 0 bases and J 6 bases, with 19 bases left between them. The CDR3 sequence is 17 residues long. Looked up from germline, CDR1 is SGHDT and CDR2 is YYEEEE. The CDR3 DNA is TGTGCCAGCAGCTTGGGACCCACAGAGGACTCCCTCAATGAGCAGTTCTTC. It encodes CASSLGPTEDSLNEQFF.

In its sample, this clonotype was seen once. The chain has TRBV29-1 and TRBJ2-4, with D possibly called TRBD1 or TRBD2 (6 bases each). Germline CDR1 SQVTM, CDR2 ANQGSEA. Trimming shortened V by 4 bases and J by 3 bases, and 13 bases separated the two germline ends. CDR3 length equals 14 residues. DNA for the CDR3: TGCAGCGTTGGAGGCAGGGGAGGCAAAAACATTCAGTACTTC. Its translation is CSVGGRGGKNIQYF.

This clonotype came up many times. The chain employs TRBV12-3 or TRBV12-4 and TRBJ2-1; D perhaps matches TRBD1 (5 bases). V lost 2 bases to trimming and J lost 0 bases, with 11 bases between them. CDR3 length: 16 residues. CDR3 in amino acids: CASSLNRQSSYNEQFF. The CDR3 nucleotides read TGTGCCAGCAGTTTAAATAGACAGAGCTCCTACAATGAGCAGTTCTTC.

This clonotype was observed a few times. The chain has TRBV19 and TRBJ1-1; 8 nucleotides agree with TRBD1. After removal of 2 bases from V and 6 bases from J, the junction contained 8 bases not matched to a gene. Germline loops: CDR1 LNHDA, CDR2 SQIVND (reference sequence). The CDR3 is made up of 15 amino acids. The CDR3 reads CASSISGRGLPEAFF. As DNA, the CDR3 is TGTGCCAGTAGTATATCGGGCAGGGGGCTACCTGAAGCTTTCTTT.

V gene TRBV20-1 combines with J gene TRBJ2-1; D may be TRBD2 (6 bases). Germline CDR1 DFQATT, CDR2 SNEGSKA (reference sequence). CDR3 size: 16 residues. V was trimmed by 4 bases and J by 2 bases, leaving 18 bases between them. The CDR3, as DNA: TGCAGTGCTACGCCCCGTAGCGGACCTGCCTACAATGAGCAGTTCTTC. Translation: CSATPRSGPAYNEQFF.

A few counts support this clonotype. The chain combines TRBV3-1 with TRBJ1-6, with 7 bases fitting TRBD1. This CDR3 is built from 14 residues. Germline values: CDR1 LGHDT, CDR2 YNNKEL (reference sequence). With V trimmed by 5 bases and J by 5 bases, 3 bases remained unmatched. For the CDR3, the DNA is TGTGCCAGCAGCGCGGGACAGAATAATTCACCCCTCCACTTT. It specifies CASSAGQNNSPLHF. Full variable domain (rest looked up from reference TRBV3-1 and TRBJ1-6): DTAVSQTPKYLVTQMGNDKSIKCEQNLGHDTMYWYKQDSKKFLKIMFSYNNKELIINETVPNRFSPKSPDKAHLNLHINSLELGDSAVYFCASSAGQNNSPLHFGNGTRLTVT.

This clonotype appeared once. Being one base from a much bigger clone, this may be a read error. This chain links TRBV7-9 with TRBJ2-2; D remains unclear. The CDR3 is made up of 15 amino acids. From germline, CDR1 is SEHNR and CDR2 FQNEAQ (reference sequence). CDR3 in DNA: TGTTCCAGCATGGAAGGTGGATTGAACACCGGGGAGCTGTTTTTT. It is translated as CSSMEGGLNTGELFF. Full variable domain (missing parts from reference TRBV7-9 and TRBJ2-2): DTGVSQNPRHKITKRGQNVTFRCDPISEHNRLYWYRQTLGQGPEFLTYFQNEAQLEKSRLLSDRFSAERPKGSFSTLEIQRTEQGDSAMYLCSSMEGGLNTGELFFGEGSRLTVL.

This clonotype was seen a few times. It is unclear where the CDR3 begins or ends on the DNA, so no DNA is shown, and the CDR3 is as TCRdb lists it. This chain uses TRBV5-1 with TRBJ1-4. From germline, CDR1 is SGHRS and CDR2 YFSETQ. The length of the CDR3 is 14 amino acids, counting both ends. CDR3: CASSFGPGDEKLFF.

As concerns this clonotype: A read error may account for a junction end that differs from germline. V and J are TRBV6-1 and TRBJ1-1; no reliable D call. The germline V gene has CDR1 MNHNS and CDR2 SASEGT. This CDR3 is 17 amino acids long. DNA for the CDR3: TGTGTCAGCAGCCCCACGTGGGGTCAAGGGATGAACACTGAAGCTTTCTTT. Its protein is CVSSPTWGQGMNTEAFF.

V usage is TRBV20-1 and J usage is TRBJ2-3, with 9 bases that match TRBD2. CDR3 length: 14 residues. CDR1 and CDR2 (germline): DFQATT, SNEGSKA (reference sequence). V dropped 2 bases and J dropped 6; count of bases not matched to a gene: 6. CDR3 sequence: CSARRGGRADTQYF. In nucleotides, the CDR3 is TGCAGTGCTAGAAGGGGCGGGAGGGCGGATACGCAGTATTTT.

CDR3 residues: CASGRVNIYNEQFF. CDR3 sequence (DNA): TGTGCCAGCGGCCGGGTGAACATCTACAATGAGCAGTTCTTC. This chain links TRBV28 with TRBJ2-1; D is unresolved. Germline V CDR1 and CDR2: MDHEN, SYDVKM. The V and J ends lost 8 bases and 3 bases respectively, with 14 bases between them. The CDR3 length is 14 residues. The whole variable domain, filled in from reference TRBV28 and TRBJ2-1, reads DVKVTQSSRYLVKRTGEKVFLECVQDMDHENMFWYRQDPGLGLRLIYFSYDVKMKEKGDIPEGYSVSREKKERFSLILESASTNQTSMYLCASGRVNIYNEQFFGPGTRLTVL.

This clonotype was seen only a few times. The chain uses TRBV6-1 and TRBJ2-3; TRBD2 matches at 10 bases. CDR1 is MNHNS and CDR2 is SASEGT in the germline V gene. After removal of 5 bases from V and 4 bases from J, the junction contained 9 bases not matched to a gene. The CDR3 covers 16 residues. CDR3 in DNA: TGTGCCAGCAGTCTATCGCCTAGCGGGAGCGCAGATACGCAGTATTTT. Its protein is CASSLSPSGSADTQYF.

Many counts were recorded for this clonotype. The rearrangement uses TRBV5-1 and TRBJ2-3; D unresolved. Germline CDR1 is SGHRS and CDR2 is YFSETQ. Trimming took off 4 bases at V and 0 bases at J, with 12 bases between the two ends. The CDR3 has 15 residues. CDR3 protein: CASSPLYSSTDTQYF. In DNA form, the CDR3 reads TGCGCCAGCAGCCCCCTCTACTCTAGCACAGATACGCAGTATTTT.

This clonotype was detected a few times. The chain has TRBV13 and TRBJ2-1; 8 bases match TRBD1. The CDR3 consists of 17 residues. V lost 3 bases and J lost 5; bases outside the gene matches: 12. Germline V lookup: CDR1 PRHDT, CDR2 FYEKMQ (reference sequence). CDR3 DNA: TGTGCCAGCAGCTTGAGGGGTGGGCGACAGGGGAACAATGAGCAGTTCTTC. Translated, it gives CASSLRGGRQGNNEQFF.

Only a few counts were recorded for this clonotype. This rearrangement joins TRBV4-3 to TRBJ2-5, with TRBD1 identical over 10 bases. Trimming at V came to 0 bases and at J to 5 bases, leaving 3 bases not matched to a gene. CDR3 size: 15 residues. The germline CDR1 and CDR2 sequences are LGHNA and YSLEER. The CDR3 loop reads CASSQEDRGYETQYF. The CDR3 DNA is TGCGCCAGCAGCCAAGAGGACAGGGGGTATGAGACCCAGTACTTC.

This chain joins TRBV6-1 and TRBJ2-7; 12 nucleotides line up with TRBD1. CDR1 MNHNS and CDR2 SASEGT come from the germline V gene. The CDR3 sequence is 15 residues long. V was pared by 6 bases and J by 4 bases, with 7 bases of the junction left unmatched. CDR3 sequence: CASRGTGGILYEQYF. As DNA, the CDR3 is TGTGCCAGCAGGGGGACAGGGGGCATTTTGTACGAGCAGTACTTC.

This clonotype was recorded at least ten times. CDR3 sequence reads: CASSARLAGGPTDTQYF. The CDR3 nucleotides are TGTGCCAGCAGTGCCAGACTAGCGGGAGGGCCGACAGATACGCAGTATTTT. V usage is TRBV6-1 and J usage is TRBJ2-3; TRBD2 agrees at 14 bases. V lost 4 bases and J lost 3; bases outside the gene matches: 6. The CDR3 length is 17 residues. Looked up from germline, CDR1 is MNHNS and CDR2 is SASEGT.

This clonotype showed up many times. V is TRBV20-1 and J is TRBJ1-1, with 9 bases identical to TRBD1. With 3 bases clipped from V and 6 bases from J, the junction kept 8 bases outside the gene matches. Germline V CDR1 and CDR2: DFQATT, SNEGSKA (reference sequence). This CDR3 has 14 residues. The CDR3 sequence: CSARGQGGIAEAFF. CDR3 in DNA: TGCAGTGCTAGGGGACAGGGCGGTATCGCTGAAGCTTTCTTT.

This clonotype appeared a few times. The chain carries TRBV28 and TRBJ1-1; TRBD1 is a possible D gene (5 bases). The germline V gene has CDR1 MDHEN and CDR2 SYDVKM. Trimming removed 5 bases at V and 3 bases at J, with 16 bases between. The CDR3 spans 15 residues. CDR3 DNA sequence: TGTGCCAGCAGTCGAATTGGGGGGTCGGACACTGAAGCTTTCTTT. Encoded protein: CASSRIGGSDTEAFF.

Worth noting for this clonotype: Sequence at one end of the junction differs from germline and may be a read error. The rearrangement uses TRBV29-1 and TRBJ2-7; D is possibly TRBD1 or TRBD2 (6 bases each). CDR1 is SQVTM and CDR2 is ANQGSEA in the germline V gene. The length of the CDR3 is 13 residues. The CDR3 DNA reads as TGCAGCGCTGAAGTAACAGGGAGGTACGAGCAGTACTTC. Protein: CSAEVTGRYEQYF.

The V call is TRBV30, the J call TRBJ2-7; D may be TRBD2 (6 bases). Germline loops: CDR1 GTSNPN, CDR2 SVGIG (reference sequence). Trimming stripped 0 bases from V and 6 bases from J, with 9 bases between. The length of the CDR3 is 12 residues. This chain's CDR3 is CAWSVTGGEQYF. The CDR3 DNA is TGTGCCTGGAGTGTAACCGGGGGCGAGCAGTACTTC.

The V and J genes are TRBV7-6 and TRBJ2-2; weak D call: TRBD1 (5 bases). The CDR3 is 17 residues long. The germline V gene has CDR1 SGHVS and CDR2 FNYEAQ. Between the trimmed V and J ends, which lost 3 bases and 3 bases, there was a span of 17 bases. CDR3 sequence: CASSLGQGNFYTGELFF. Written as DNA, the CDR3 is TGTGCCAGCAGCTTGGGTCAGGGCAACTTTTACACCGGGGAGCTGTTTTTT. Together with reference TRBV7-6 and TRBJ2-2, the CDR3 gives the full variable domain: GAGVSQSPRYKVTKRGQDVALRCDPISGHVSLYWYRQALGQGPEFLTYFNYEAQQDKSGLPNDRFSAERPEGSISTLTIQRTEQRDSAMYRCASSLGQGNFYTGELFFGEGSRLTVL.

A few counts support this clonotype. V is TRBV5-1 and J is TRBJ2-5, with D uncertain. Trimming took 0 bases from V and 3 from J, leaving 18 bases between them. CDR1 and CDR2 (germline): SGHRS, YFSETQ. The CDR3 has 17 amino acids. The chain's CDR3 is CASSLAPSNSGKETQYF. CDR3 nucleotide sequence: TGCGCCAGCAGCTTGGCCCCATCAAACTCAGGAAAAGAGACCCAGTACTTC.